The entry that follows covers one T cell receptor beta chain sequence. This sample was taken from a study of blood T cell repertoires in COVID-19. In the study overall: The study drew acute and convalescent COVID-19 samples from the United States, Italy and Spain. From T cells, B-cell-depleted T cells, or PBMCs came the material, which was cDNA or gDNA.

In the study's own analysis: Reference gene primer amplification gave nucleated cell count estimates. Some clones are missing from TCRdb's copy, which holds only in-frame ones; the method was immunoSEQ multiplex PCR. The V and J calls and clone size are taken from that table; D and trimming were inferred from the DNA. The table has about 98,000 clones, 82% seen once. Germline CDR1 KGHDR, CDR2 SFDVKD. There are 17 residues in the CDR3. The junction had 15 bases not matched to a gene; V was cut back by 5 bases and J by 6 bases. The rearrangement joins TRBV24-1 to TRBJ2-1, with 7 bases identical to TRBD2. The receptor was isolated from a man aged 65-85 years with active or convalescent COVID-19. The sample comprised peripheral blood. The CDR3 DNA sequence: TGTGCCACCAGTGGCCCCGGAGGGGCTAGCGGACCCAATGAGCAGTTCTTC. Translating it yields CATSGPGGASGPNEQFF.